This T cell receptor beta chain was sequenced in a study of T cells in Graves' hyperthyroidism and ophthalmopathy. Amplification yielded TCR beta CDR3 regions, with RNA transcripts as the source. The TCR CDR3 was amplified in a first-round RT-PCR using the HTBI primer set. TCRdb ran MiXCR on the multiplex PCR reads and lists one entry per CDR3 protein. The sample has hundreds of thousands of distinct CDR3 sequences, approximately 15% seen once; the top ten hold approximately 18%. CDR1 and CDR2 (germline): SGHRS, YFSETQ. The CDR3 is made up of 14 amino acids. J lost 4 bases, V lost 5 bases, and 4 bases had no gene match.

The clonotype originates from a woman between 18 and 29 years old with Graves' hyperthyroidism. The specimen was blood. The rearrangement joins TRBV5-1 to TRBJ1-4, with 8 bases identical to TRBD1. The CDR3 here is CASSRGQDNEKLFF. Written as DNA, the CDR3 is TGCGCCAGCAGTCGGGGACAGGATAATGAAAAACTGTTTTTT.